These 24 T cell receptor beta chains originate from one sample sequenced in a study of cytomegalovirus exposure and HLA in healthy donors. Vbeta (60) and Jbeta (13) primers were used in the PCR. Assay: immunoSEQ multiplex PCR; the TCRdb copy retains only in-frame clones and omits some. Here the sample spans some 170,000 clones, around 88% being singletons. What was sequenced was PBMCs. The source is a woman aged 30 to 39 in good health and CMV-seronegative.

The chain combines TRBV5-1 with TRBJ2-1; TRBD2 agrees at 10 bases. Trimming cost V 0 bases and J 9 bases; bases outside gene matches: 6. There are 15 residues in the CDR3. The V gene's germline CDR1 is SGHRS and CDR2 YFSETQ. CDR3 nucleotide sequence: TGCGCCAGCAGCTTGGGGCGGGCTAGCGGGAGTGAGCAGTTCTTC. It codes for CASSLGRASGSEQFF.

This rearrangement joins TRBV28 to TRBJ1-4; D gene ambiguous. Trimming shortened V by 1 base and J by 0 bases, and 6 bases separated the two germline ends. Germline assignment: CDR1 MDHEN and CDR2 SYDVKM. The CDR3 is 15 amino acids. The CDR3 DNA reads as TGTGCCAGCAGTTTATTCAGTGCAACTAATGAAAAACTGTTTTTT. It is translated as CASSLFSATNEKLFF. Full variable domain (rest looked up from reference TRBV28 and TRBJ1-4): DVKVTQSSRYLVKRTGEKVFLECVQDMDHENMFWYRQDPGLGLRLIYFSYDVKMKEKGDIPEGYSVSREKKERFSLILESASTNQTSMYLCASSLFSATNEKLFFGSGTQLSVL.

The rearrangement uses TRBV11-2 and TRBJ1-2, with D perhaps TRBD1 (6 bases). The CDR3 spans 18 residues. Germline CDR1 reads SGHAT; CDR2 reads FQNNGV. V gave up 5 bases and J gave up 2 bases, with 24 bases separating them. CDR3 in amino acids: CASSDTRTDRRRNYGYTF. In nucleotides, the CDR3 is TGTGCCAGCAGCGACACCCGGACTGACAGGAGGCGGAACTATGGCTACACCTTC.

The table lists this clone with a few counts. The V call is TRBV30, the J call TRBJ1-3, with 7 bases aligning to TRBD1. The V gene end was trimmed by 3 bases and the J gene end by 1 base; junction bases not matched to a gene: 6. Germline CDR1 and CDR2: GTSNPN and SVGIG (reference sequence). The CDR3 runs to 15 residues. CDR3 loop: CAWSRDSGSGNTIYF. CDR3 nucleotides: TGTGCCTGGAGCCGGGACAGCGGTTCTGGAAACACCATATATTTT.

The V gene is TRBV5-1, the J gene TRBJ2-2; 9 bases agree with TRBD2. The CDR3 runs to 16 residues. Unmatched junction bases numbered 6, after V lost 0 bases and J lost 6 bases. The germline CDR1 and CDR2 sequences are SGHRS and YFSETQ. The CDR3: CASSLVVSGSAGELFF. CDR3 sequence (DNA): TGCGCCAGCAGCTTGGTAGTTAGCGGGAGCGCCGGGGAGCTGTTTTTT.

The J gene is TRBJ2-6, the V gene TRBV9; the match to TRBD1 covers 7 bases. CDR1 and CDR2 (germline): SGDLS, YYNGEE. V was clipped by 4 bases and J by 0 bases; unmatched bases: 4. The CDR3 contains 16 residues. CDR3 DNA: TGTGCCAGCAGCACGGGACAGAGCTCTGGGGCCAACGTCCTGACTTTC. It codes for CASSTGQSSGANVLTF.

Concerning this clone itself: This specimen includes other DNA sequences encoding the same CDR3. V is TRBV29-1 and J is TRBJ2-3; 7 bases map to TRBD1. J gave up 0 bases and V 2 bases, and 14 bases lay outside the gene matches. CDR1 and CDR2 (germline): SQVTM, ANQGSEA. The CDR3 consists of 18 residues. Written as DNA, the CDR3 is TGCAGCGTTGAACCTTTTCTACCGAGGGGGCGGAGCACAGATACGCAGTATTTT. Translated: CSVEPFLPRGRSTDTQYF.

The rearrangement joins TRBV5-8 to TRBJ1-2; 10 nucleotides line up with TRBD1. CDR3 length: 13 amino acids. Looked up from germline, CDR1 is SGHTS and CDR2 is YDEGEE. J was trimmed by 7 bases and V by 7 bases; bases with no gene match: 7. This chain's CDR3 is CASGPGTGAGYTF. CDR3 nucleotide sequence: TGTGCCAGCGGCCCCGGGACAGGGGCTGGCTACACCTTC.

The DNA for the CDR3 is TGTGCCAGAATTTGTGACCCGGGACAGACCGTTATAGGCAATCAGCCCCAGCATTTT. The encoded protein is CARICDPGQTVIGNQPQHF. V usage is TRBV5-6 and J usage is TRBJ1-5; the match to TRBD1 covers 7 bases. Germline V lookup: CDR1 SGHDT, CDR2 YYEEEE. After removal of 8 bases from V and 2 bases from J, the junction contained 22 bases not matched to a gene. CDR3 length equals 19 residues.

The genes are TRBV5-1 and TRBJ2-1; 12 bases match TRBD2. The CDR3 spans 19 residues. The ends lost 0 bases at V and 9 bases at J; junction bases unmatched: 16. Germline V CDR1 and CDR2: SGHRS, YFSETQ. The CDR3 DNA reads TGCGCCAGCAGCTTGGTCCTAGCGGGGGGGCCCTCGTCGGCTGGTGAGCAGTTCTTC. Its translation: CASSLVLAGGPSSAGEQFF.

The rearrangement joins TRBV10-1 to TRBJ2-1; the D gene is possibly TRBD2 (6 bases). The CDR3 covers 13 residues. V shed 8 bases and J shed 7 bases, with 15 bases lying between them. Per the germline V gene, CDR1 is WNHNN and CDR2 is SYGVQD (reference sequence). CDR3 in DNA: TGCGCCAGCGGCGGTAGCGGCCTTAATGAGCAGTTCTTC. Encoded protein: CASGGSGLNEQFF.

The chain uses TRBV6-5 and TRBJ2-3, with D perhaps matching TRBD2 (6 bases). Between the trimmed V and J ends, which lost 7 bases and 0 bases, there was a span of 14 bases. There are 15 residues in the CDR3. Looked up from germline, CDR1 is MNHEY and CDR2 is SVGAGI. The CDR3 here is CASTQLATSTDTQYF. The DNA of the CDR3 is TGTGCCAGCACCCAACTAGCAACTAGCACAGATACGCAGTATTTT.

The chain is built from TRBV7-9 and TRBJ1-2; TRBD1 is a possible D gene (6 bases). The V and J ends lost 1 base and 0 bases respectively, with 15 bases between them. Germline-derived CDR1 and CDR2 are SEHNR and FQNEAQ (reference sequence). The CDR3 covers 17 residues. CDR3 loop: CASSLEGVERANYGYTF. Here the CDR3 DNA reads TGTGCCAGCAGCTTAGAGGGGGTCGAGAGAGCTAACTATGGCTACACCTTC.

This clone appeared once. The chain carries TRBV14 and TRBJ2-7, with a possible D match to TRBD2 (5 bases). Germline V CDR1 and CDR2: SGHDN, FVKESK. The CDR3 runs to 13 residues. V lost 1 base and J 10 bases, leaving 14 bases between the germline ends. CDR3 protein: CASSQGRRAPQYF. DNA for the CDR3: TGTGCCAGCAGCCAAGGGCGGCGGGCGCCCCAGTACTTC. Supplemented by reference TRBV14 and TRBJ2-7, the full variable domain reads EAGVTQFPSHSVIEKGQTVTLRCDPISGHDNLYWYRRVMGKEIKFLLHFVKESKQDESGMPNNRFLAERTGGTYSTLKVQPAELEDSGVYFCASSQGRRAPQYFGPGTRLTVT.

The J gene is TRBJ2-1, the V gene TRBV6-6; 9 bases map to TRBD2. The CDR3 extends over 15 amino acids. Germline V gives CDR1 MNHNY, CDR2 SVGAGI (reference sequence). V gave up 2 bases and J gave up 5 bases; unmatched junction bases: 4. Here the CDR3 reads CASSYRVAGDNEQFF. The CDR3 region has the DNA TGTGCCAGCAGTTACAGGGTAGCGGGGGACAATGAGCAGTTCTTC.

V gene TRBV19 combines with J gene TRBJ1-1, with D tentatively TRBD1 (6 bases). The V and J ends lost 7 bases and 4 bases respectively, with 19 bases between them. There are 15 residues in the CDR3. Germline CDR1 reads LNHDA; CDR2 reads SQIVND (reference sequence). The CDR3, as DNA: TGTGCCAGTATCAAGACGGGGGGCTGGGGCACTGAAGCTTTCTTT. Translation: CASIKTGGWGTEAFF.

The V call is TRBV9, the J call TRBJ2-1, with D perhaps TRBD1 (6 bases). Looked up from germline, CDR1 is SGDLS and CDR2 is YYNGEE. This CDR3 has 14 residues. The germline V and J ends were trimmed by 2 bases and 5 bases, with 11 bases remaining between them. The DNA for the CDR3 is TGTGCCAGCAGCGTCGAACAGGGCCACAATGAGCAGTTCTTC. It codes for CASSVEQGHNEQFF.

The V call is TRBV7-2, the J call TRBJ2-1, with 13 bases fitting TRBD2. J was trimmed by 7 bases and V by 5 bases; bases with no gene match: 8. The CDR3 is made up of 16 amino acids. The germline CDR1 and CDR2 sequences are SGHTA and FQGNSA. The CDR3 is CASSPTLAGGRNEQFF. The CDR3 coding sequence is TGTGCCAGCAGCCCAACACTAGCGGGGGGGCGGAATGAGCAGTTCTTC.

This clone was counted a single time. This chain links TRBV5-1 with TRBJ2-1; 11 bases match TRBD2. CDR3 length: 17 residues. From germline, CDR1 is SGHRS and CDR2 YFSETQ. J was trimmed by 4 bases and V by 0 bases; bases with no gene match: 6. CDR3 in DNA: TGCGCCAGCAGCTTGGTCCCCCTAGCGGGAGGTTACAATGAGCAGTTCTTC. This encodes CASSLVPLAGGYNEQFF.

The chain recombines TRBV4-1 with TRBJ2-7; TRBD1 might be the D (5 bases). The V gene's germline CDR1 is MGHRA and CDR2 YSYEKL. This CDR3 has 15 residues. Trimming left V 4 bases short and J 9 bases short, with 22 bases between. CDR3 sequence (DNA): TGCGCCAGCAGCCCTGGGGCGGACGCTTCTACCCTGCAGTACTTC. This encodes CASSPGADASTLQYF.

This clone was observed a few times. This chain joins TRBV7-2 and TRBJ1-1, with no clear D. CDR1 and CDR2 (germline): SGHTA, FQGNSA. CDR3 length: 11 amino acids. Trimming shortened V by 6 bases and J by 2 bases, and 4 bases separated the two germline ends. In DNA form, the CDR3 reads TGTGCCAGCAGTCAAAACACTGAAGCTTTCTTT. Translating gives CASSQNTEAFF.

The rearrangement uses TRBV7-8 and TRBJ2-2; TRBD2 matches at 10 bases. This CDR3 region has 15 residues. V was pared by 3 bases and J by 7 bases, with 5 bases of the junction left unmatched. Germline V gives CDR1 SGHVS, CDR2 FQNEAQ. The CDR3 here is CASSLTGTSVGELFF. In DNA, the CDR3 is TGTGCCAGCAGCTTGACCGGGACTAGCGTCGGGGAGCTGTTTTTT.

This clone came up a few times. The gene calls are TRBV6-6 and TRBJ2-7, with D perhaps TRBD2 (5 bases). CDR3 length: 12 amino acids. Germline-derived CDR1 and CDR2 are MNHNY and SVGAGI (reference sequence). Trimming took 6 bases from V and 3 from J, leaving 9 bases between them. The CDR3 DNA reads TGTGCCAGCAGACCCGGGGACTACGAGCAGTACTTC. As protein: CASRPGDYEQYF.

The V gene is TRBV27, the J gene TRBJ2-1, with 13 nucleotides matching TRBD2. Germline values: CDR1 MNHEY, CDR2 SMNVEV (reference sequence). The CDR3 is 14 residues long. The junction had 7 bases not matched to a gene; V was cut back by 8 bases and J by 9 bases. CDR3 in DNA: TGTGCCAGCCTTACTAGCGGGGGGGCCGTTGAGCAGTTCTTC. Translated: CASLTSGGAVEQFF.